This T cell receptor (beta chain) stems from a study of blood T cell repertoires in COVID-19. The CDR3 consists of 14 residues. Germline CDR1 and CDR2: LGHDT and YNNKEL (reference sequence). Between the trimmed V and J ends, which lost 6 bases and 0 bases, there was a span of 9 bases. Participants came from some 26 US areas, aged about 18 to 95 years. The repertoire was sequenced with immunoSEQ multiplex PCR; TCRdb's copy has only in-frame clones and lacks some. The table has about 360,000 clones, 80% to 90% seen once. The V and J genes are TRBV3-1 (or the pseudogene TRBV3-2) and TRBJ1-3; TRBD1 is a possible D gene (6 bases). Sequencing was carried out using PBMCs or T cells enriched from blood (not recorded which). This clonotype was obtained from a man aged 40-49 years in a cohort exposed to, infected with or recovered from COVID-19 (not recorded which). The CDR3 DNA sequence: TGTGCCAGCAGTCCGGACAGCTCTGGAAACACCATATATTTT. It encodes CASSPDSSGNTIYF.